The sample holds a few counts of the clone carrying this T cell receptor beta chain. Its antigen is still unknown. Building the TCR beta libraries relied on iRepertoire HTBI primers, and CDR3 regions underwent Arm-PCR. Using its own MiXCR run on the multiplex PCR reads, TCRdb lists one record per CDR3 protein. Of 400,000 to 500,000 distinct CDR3 sequences in the sample, approximately 15% were seen once. The CDR3 covers 14 residues. The V end was cut by 2 bases, the J end by 0 bases, with 11 bases between. The germline V gene encodes CDR1 DFQATT and CDR2 SNEGSKA (reference sequence). This sample was included in a study of regulatory T cells in long-lasting Graves disease. Time point reported: newly diagnosed GD, antithyroid drugs for less than 3 months. PBMCs were the source of the RNA used for TCR sequencing. Study-wide findings and caveats: Thyroid tissue went unstudied; only peripheral blood was examined.

A further study also used this sample, focusing on T cells in Graves' hyperthyroidism and ophthalmopathy.

Here the sequenced sample was peripheral blood mononuclear cells (PBMCs), taken at new diagnosis, from a patient treated with antithyroid drugs. The sequence came from a woman aged 40 to 50 with Graves disease. This chain connects TRBV20-1 to TRBJ2-7; either TRBD1 or TRBD2 may fit D (6 bases each). The CDR3 DNA reads as TGCAGTGCTAGATGGGGGGCGGTCTCCTACGAGCAGTACTTC. This codes for CSARWGAVSYEQYF.